Described below is a single TCR beta chain sequence and its context. This clonotype was found many times. The target of this receptor is not known. No much larger clone is present one base from it, and per-base qualities are unavailable. The data were obtained in a study of kidney transplant recipient with SARS-CoV-2 infection (dated by TCRdb to the early 2020s). Reads for this sample came from an Illumina MiSeq. The peripheral T cell repertoire was profiled for human TCRbeta genes. The paper's data handling went like this. Beta-binomial modelling was used to test for differences in clonotype abundance while accounting for variability over time. Expanded clonotypes were screened against the ImmuneCODE reference database of SARS-CoV-2-associated TCRs and mapped to viral genome regions. Additional repertoire analyses were carried out for TRBV gene usage, CDR3 length, CDR3 amino acid overlap between time points, clonotype abundance distributions and Jaccard similarity. TCRdb reworked the public reads: Q25 trimming with fastp, MiXCR clone assembly, productive beta chains retained. Entries are consolidated by CDR3 protein sequence, retaining the most common genes and DNA. The V and J calls shown here were made by TCRdb, not taken from the authors' results. In all, the sample holds under 300,000 distinct CDR3 sequences, and 29% of those were seen once. Clones ranked in the top ten supply more than 6.5% of the sample.

The CDR3 goes from the cysteine to the phenylalanine over 13 residues. Solely the CDR3 DNA is kept, with 39 bases framed from the first base. CDR1 and CDR2 are read off the germline V gene (reference sequence) as DFQATT and SNEGSKA. V drops 0 bases and J drops 5 bases, leaving 8 bases in between. The time point label here, explained by the study, means: pre-pandemic baseline sample and day 111 after first positive SARS-CoV-2 test. This clonotype was sampled from a male patient between 25 and 39 years old who had COVID-19 and was a kidney transplant recipient. After transplantation, some T cells may belong to the graft donor instead of the recipient. The sample here was a blood sample, taken at baseline and on day 111 from a kidney transplant recipient. The receptor chain draws on TRBV20-1 and TRBJ1-3; no confident D gene assignment can be made. The CDR3 protein sequence reads: CSARDRTRNTIYF. The DNA sequence reads TGCAGTGCTAGAGATAGGACGCGAAACACCATATATTTT.